A selection of T cell receptor beta chains follows, all from one sample in a study of shared clonotypes between healthy human individuals. Libraries were prepared by immunoSEQ multiplex PCR; TCRdb keeps only in-frame clonotypes and omits some of them. The repertoire holds over 850,000 clones, with around 82% as singletons. Material: memory CD4+ T cells from PBMCs. These receptors all stem from a young man in good health. Some clones in this sample may be carry-over from other donors' samples. Both conserved end residues are part of each CDR3. The D gene is left open where the match is weak. Only some rows state a clone size, as once, few, many or a class for expanded clones.

clone_size j_call v_call d_call cdr3_aa cdr3_nt
NA TRBJ2-1 TRBV7-8 NA CASSLVPGEWNEQFF TGTGCCAGCAGCTTAGTGCCGGGAGAGTGGAATGAGCAGTTCTTC
NA TRBJ2-7 TRBV10-3 TRBD2 CAISVLQLATTYEQYF TGTGCCATCAGTGTGTTGCAACTAGCGACCACCTACGAGCAGTACTTC
NA TRBJ1-1 TRBV7-2 TRBD1 CASSAQTGENTEAFF TGTGCCAGCAGCGCCCAGACAGGGGAGAACACTGAAGCTTTCTTT
NA TRBJ2-3 TRBV27 TRBD2 CASSRLAGRTDTQYF TGTGCCAGCAGCAGACTAGCGGGACGCACAGATACGCAGTATTTT
NA TRBJ2-7 TRBV19 TRBD1 CASSIVGQTYEQYF TGTGCCAGTAGTATAGTGGGACAGACTTACGAGCAGTACTTC
NA TRBJ2-7 TRBV27 NA CASSLETRDTPYEQYF TGTGCCAGCAGTTTAGAAACTCGGGACACCCCCTACGAGCAGTACTTC
NA TRBJ1-5 TRBV28 NA CASSSQQGTPDQPQHF TGTGCCAGCAGTTCCCAACAGGGTACCCCAGATCAGCCCCAGCATTTT
NA TRBJ1-5 TRBV19 NA CASSMGTYNQPQHF TGTGCCAGTAGTATGGGGACTTACAATCAGCCCCAGCATTTT
NA TRBJ1-1 TRBV5-8 NA CASSRGRTSQNTEAFF TGTGCCAGCAGCCGAGGGAGGACGAGTCAGAACACTGAAGCTTTCTTT
NA TRBJ2-1 TRBV11-3 NA CASSLHGGSNNEQFF TGTGCCAGCAGCTTACACGGGGGTAGTAACAATGAGCAGTTCTTC
NA TRBJ1-2 TRBV5-8 NA CASTRDLASGYTF TGTGCCAGCACTCGGGACCTTGCTAGCGGCTACACCTTC
NA TRBJ2-1 TRBV5-4 TRBD2 CASSLGTSGNYNEQFF TGTGCCAGCAGCTTGGGGACTAGCGGAAATTACAATGAGCAGTTCTTC
NA TRBJ1-5 TRBV7-6 TRBD1 CASSPGTGNQPQHF TGTGCCAGCAGCCCTGGGACAGGTAATCAGCCCCAGCATTTT
NA TRBJ2-1 TRBV4-3 TRBD2 CASSQAPTSGSRNEQFF TGCGCCAGCAGCCAGGCCCCCACTAGCGGGAGCAGGAATGAGCAGTTCTTC
NA TRBJ2-7 TRBV4-3 TRBD2 CASSQDWGGVEQYF TGCGCCAGCAGCCAAGATTGGGGGGGGGTCGAGCAGTACTTC
NA TRBJ2-1 TRBV5-1 NA CASSFLPYNEQFF TGCGCCAGCAGCTTCCTTCCCTACAATGAGCAGTTCTTC
NA TRBJ1-4 TRBV6-1 NA CASSERVGEKLFF TGTGCCAGCAGTGAAAGGGTCGGTGAAAAACTGTTTTTT
NA TRBJ2-5 TRBV6-1 NA CASITGPSRTQYF TGTGCCAGCATTACCGGGCCCTCGCGAACCCAGTACTTC
NA TRBJ2-7 TRBV4-2 TRBD2 CASSPRILAGQYEQYF TGTGCCAGCAGCCCGAGAATCCTAGCGGGACAGTACGAGCAGTACTTC
NA TRBJ1-1 TRBV19 NA CASKKNTEAFF TGTGCCAGTAAGAAGAACACTGAAGCTTTCTTT
NA TRBJ2-7 TRBV29-1 TRBD2 CSVGLAGGYEQYF TGCAGCGTAGGACTAGCGGGAGGGTACGAGCAGTACTTC
NA TRBJ1-3 TRBV10-3 NA CAISAQVSGNTIYF TGTGCCATCAGTGCACAGGTCTCTGGAAACACCATATATTTT
NA TRBJ2-7 TRBV5-6 TRBD2 CASSLLRAGVTYEQYF TGTGCCAGCAGCTTACTACGAGCGGGAGTTACGTACGAGCAGTACTTC
few TRBJ1-1 TRBV10-3 NA CAISGAGKNTEAFF TGTGCCATAAGTGGTGCCGGCAAGAACACTGAAGCTTTCTTT
many TRBJ1-2 TRBV20-1 NA CSVLGSHGYTF TGCAGTGTCCTGGGATCCCACGGCTACACCTTC
NA TRBJ2-5 TRBV6-5 NA CASSFCIAAQYF TGTGCCAGCAGTTTCTGTATAGCGGCGCAGTACTTC
many TRBJ2-5 TRBV10-3 NA CAIKGETQYF TGTGCCATCAAAGGAGAGACCCAGTACTTC
NA TRBJ2-3 TRBV9 TRBD2 CASSPRSGSFGTDTQYF TGTGCCAGCAGCCCCCGTAGCGGGTCATTCGGCACAGATACGCAGTATTTT
NA TRBJ1-1 TRBV15 NA CATSRGGENTEAFF TGTGCCACCAGCAGAGGGGGCGAGAACACTGAAGCTTTCTTT
few TRBJ1-2 TRBV6-5 TRBD1 CASSSWDRVTGYTF TGTGCCAGCAGTTCGTGGGACAGGGTCACGGGCTACACCTTC
NA TRBJ2-3 TRBV2 TRBD2 CASSQGLAGGPGTQYF TGTGCCAGCAGTCAGGGACTAGCGGGAGGGCCGGGTACGCAGTATTTT